The 26 T cell receptor beta chains reported below all come from one sample, sequenced in a study of blood T cell repertoires in COVID-19. The table came from immunoSEQ multiplex PCR; TCRdb's copy has only in-frame clones and leaves some out. The table includes hundreds of thousands of clones, 90% detected once. Sequencing was done on a sample of PBMCs or T cells enriched from blood (not recorded which). The receptors here all came from a man in his thirties or forties who had recovered from COVID-19.

CDR3 in amino acids: CASRQTGAGAFF. The CDR3 coding sequence is TGTGCCAGCAGGCAGACAGGGGCTGGGGCTTTCTTT. The V gene is TRBV6-5, the J gene TRBJ1-1; TRBD1 matches 8 bases. The CDR3 is 12 amino acids. Trimming took 6 bases from V and 11 from J; bases not matched to a gene: 8. Germline V lookup: CDR1 MNHEY, CDR2 SVGAGI.

The chain recombines TRBV7-8 with TRBJ2-7; D might be TRBD1 (6 bases). There are 13 residues in the CDR3. Trimming cost V 5 bases and J 4 bases, with 12 bases left between them. CDR1 is SGHVS and CDR2 is FQNEAQ in the germline V gene. The CDR3 sequence: CASSPMGAYEQYF. Here the CDR3 DNA reads TGTGCCAGCAGCCCGATGGGGGCGTACGAGCAGTACTTC.

This rearrangement joins TRBV4-3 to TRBJ2-1; TRBD1 is a possible D gene (5 bases). V was cut by 0 bases and J by 8 bases, with 11 bases left in between. The CDR3 covers 14 residues. Germline assignment: CDR1 LGHNA and CDR2 YSLEER. The CDR3 is CASSQDRAFDEQFF. The CDR3 DNA is TGCGCCAGCAGCCAAGACAGGGCTTTCGATGAGCAGTTCTTC.

The chain joins TRBV10-1 to TRBJ2-3; 8 bases are shared with TRBD1. V was clipped by 8 bases and J by 2 bases; unmatched bases: 15. In germline, CDR1 is WNHNN, CDR2 SYGVQD (reference sequence). The CDR3 is 17 residues long. CDR3 DNA sequence: TGCGCCAGCCCTCTAGTTCAGGGGGCTGCCGTCACAGATACGCAGTATTTT. Protein: CASPLVQGAAVTDTQYF.

The genes are TRBV5-4 and TRBJ2-1; 9 nucleotides line up with TRBD2. Germline V gene data show CDR1 as SGHNT and CDR2 as YYREEE (reference sequence). The CDR3 is 15 residues long. Trimming at V came to 7 bases and at J to 3 bases, leaving 8 bases not matched to a gene. Here the CDR3 reads CASQSYSGSYNEQFF. The CDR3 coding sequence is TGTGCCAGCCAGTCATATAGCGGGAGCTACAATGAGCAGTTCTTC.

The chain recombines TRBV3-1 (or the pseudogene TRBV3-2) with TRBJ2-1; TRBD1 agrees at 8 bases. This CDR3 contains 15 residues. The V gene end was trimmed by 5 bases and the J gene end by 6 bases; junction bases not matched to a gene: 9. In germline, CDR1 is LGHDT, CDR2 YNNKEL (reference sequence). The CDR3 reads CASSGTGRWINEQFF. DNA of the CDR3: TGTGCCAGCAGCGGGACAGGACGATGGATCAATGAGCAGTTCTTC.

The rearrangement joins TRBV30 to TRBJ2-7; TRBD2 matches at 11 bases. Per the germline V gene, CDR1 is GTSNPN and CDR2 is SVGIG (reference sequence). The CDR3 is 14 amino acids. With V trimmed by 2 bases and J by 3 bases, 3 bases remained unmatched. The CDR3 region is CAWSFGLAGYEQYF. The CDR3 nucleotides are TGTGCCTGGAGTTTTGGACTAGCGGGCTACGAGCAGTACTTC. Filled out from reference TRBV30 and TRBJ2-7, the complete variable domain reads SQTIHQWPATLVQPVGSPLSLECTVEGTSNPNLYWYRQAAGRGLQLLFYSVGIGQISSEVPQNLSASRPQDRQFILSSKKLLLSDSGFYLCAWSFGLAGYEQYFGPGTRLTVT.

V is TRBV7-9 and J is TRBJ1-3; TRBD1 agrees at 9 bases. Germline-derived CDR1 and CDR2 are SEHNR and FQNEAQ (reference sequence). Trimming removed 8 bases from V and 2 bases from J; junction bases left unmatched: 4. The CDR3 sequence is 14 residues long. CDR3 region: CASRHRGPGNTIYF. The CDR3 DNA reads as TGTGCCAGCCGCCACAGGGGGCCTGGAAACACCATATATTTT.

This chain uses TRBV3-1 (or the pseudogene TRBV3-2) with TRBJ2-2; no clear D. V was clipped by 1 base and J by 4 bases, with 13 bases between them. Per the germline V gene, CDR1 is LGHDT and CDR2 is YNNKEL (reference sequence). The CDR3 contains 16 residues. CDR3 in DNA: TGTGCCAGCAGCCAAGTTGGCCGACAATCCACCGGGGAGCTGTTTTTT. It is translated as CASSQVGRQSTGELFF.

V gene TRBV5-1 combines with J gene TRBJ2-3; the match to TRBD2 covers 16 bases. The CDR3 has 15 residues. The germline V gene encodes CDR1 SGHRS and CDR2 YFSETQ. The junction had 4 bases not matched to a gene; V was cut back by 6 bases and J by 6 bases. The CDR3 loop is CASKGTSGRADTQYF. The CDR3 DNA sequence: TGCGCCAGCAAAGGGACTAGCGGGAGGGCGGATACGCAGTATTTT.

The chain recombines TRBV13 with TRBJ1-3; 7 nucleotides line up with TRBD1. There are 15 residues in the CDR3. CDR1 PRHDT and CDR2 FYEKMQ come from the germline V gene (reference sequence). Losses at the gene ends were 5 bases for V and 0 bases for J; bases not matched to a gene: 4. The CDR3 protein is CASSQTGSSGNTIYF. Here the CDR3 DNA reads TGTGCCAGCAGCCAGACAGGGAGCTCTGGAAACACCATATATTTT. The full variable domain, its missing parts supplied by reference TRBV13 and TRBJ1-3, is AAGVIQSPRHLIKEKRETATLKCYPIPRHDTVYWYQQGPGQDPQFLISFYEKMQSDKGSIPDRFSAQQFSDYHSELNMSSLELGDSALYFCASSQTGSSGNTIYFGEGSWLTVV.

The rearrangement joins TRBV5-1 to TRBJ2-7; D remains unclear. The V end lost 0 bases, the J end lost 0 bases, and 7 bases lay between the germline ends. The CDR3 totals 14 residues. Germline V gene lookup returns CDR1 SGHRS and CDR2 YFSETQ. CDR3 region: CASSLASLSYEQYF. The CDR3 DNA reads as TGCGCCAGCAGCTTGGCGTCTCTCTCCTACGAGCAGTACTTC.

The chain links TRBV28 to TRBJ1-2, with 7 bases that match TRBD1. Germline V lookup: CDR1 MDHEN, CDR2 SYDVKM. This CDR3 is 14 amino acids long. V shed 1 base, J shed 5 bases, and the junction held 4 bases outside the gene matches. The CDR3 sequence is CASSLLQGTYGYTF. Here the CDR3 DNA reads TGTGCCAGCAGTTTATTACAGGGGACTTATGGCTACACCTTC.

V is TRBV2 and J is TRBJ1-5; D is undetermined. Between the trimmed V and J ends, which lost 5 bases and 3 bases, there was a span of 8 bases. The V gene's germline CDR1 is SNHLY and CDR2 FYNNEI. This CDR3 contains 13 residues. The CDR3 coding sequence is TGTGCCAGCAGTTTCAGGTTCAATCAGCCCCAGCATTTT. Residues: CASSFRFNQPQHF.

The V gene is TRBV5-1, the J gene TRBJ2-1, with TRBD2 identical over 7 bases. Trimming cost V 0 bases and J 2 bases; bases outside gene matches: 2. This CDR3 is 15 amino acids long. Germline V gene sequence: CDR1 SGHRS, CDR2 YFSETQ. The DNA for the CDR3 is TGCGCCAGCAGCTTGGGACTAGCCCCCTACAATGAGCAGTTCTTC. Translating it yields CASSLGLAPYNEQFF.

The chain uses TRBV9 and TRBJ2-1; TRBD2 might be the D (7 bases). Trimming left V 3 bases short and J 7 bases short, with 23 bases between. Germline values: CDR1 SGDLS, CDR2 YYNGEE. This CDR3 comprises 17 residues. The CDR3 loop is CASSGSRGRELQNEQFF. For the CDR3, the DNA is TGTGCCAGCAGCGGCTCACGGGGGCGGGAGTTACAGAATGAGCAGTTCTTC.

The rearrangement links TRBV5-4 to TRBJ2-3; 14 bases are a match to TRBD2. This CDR3 is built from 19 residues. V lost 2 bases and J lost 0; bases outside the gene matches: 8. Germline V CDR1 and CDR2: SGHNT, YYREEE (reference sequence). The CDR3 region is CASSLPSGTSGGSTDTQYF. In DNA, the CDR3 is TGTGCCAGCAGCTTACCCTCCGGGACTAGCGGGGGAAGCACAGATACGCAGTATTTT.

A single count supports this clone. The chain uses TRBV9 and TRBJ2-7; weak D call: TRBD2 (6 bases). Trimming removed 3 bases from V and 0 bases from J, with 13 bases in between. The CDR3 covers 15 residues. Germline V gene lookup returns CDR1 SGDLS and CDR2 YYNGEE. The CDR3 spells CASSERDLNSYEQYF. In nucleotides, the CDR3 is TGTGCCAGCAGCGAGAGGGACTTGAACTCCTACGAGCAGTACTTC.

CDR3 in DNA: TGCAGCGTTGCGACTAGCGGGTTTCAGTTCTTC. Its protein is CSVATSGFQFF. This chain uses TRBV29-1 with TRBJ2-1, with 10 bases aligning to TRBD2. The CDR3 contains 11 residues. Germline V gene sequence: CDR1 SQVTM, CDR2 ANQGSEA. The V segment lost 4 bases and the J segment 13 bases; nucleotides outside the gene matches: 4.

The rearrangement joins TRBV18 to TRBJ2-1; 10 positions agree with TRBD1. This CDR3 spans 17 amino acids. The germline gives CDR1 KGHSH, CDR2 LQKENI. The V segment lost 0 bases and the J segment 7 bases; nucleotides outside the gene matches: 9. The CDR3 is CASSPPSVGTGVNEQFF. The CDR3 nucleotides read TGTGCCAGCTCACCACCGAGTGTTGGGACAGGGGTGAATGAGCAGTTCTTC.

The rearrangement uses TRBV5-1 and TRBJ2-1; weak D call: TRBD2 (6 bases). The CDR3 totals 14 residues. The germline V gene encodes CDR1 SGHRS and CDR2 YFSETQ. V lost 0 bases and J 9 bases, leaving 13 bases between the germline ends. As DNA, the CDR3 is TGCGCCAGCAGCTTGGAGGCTAGCGTGCGTGAGCAGTTCTTC. Translation gives CASSLEASVREQFF.

The V call is TRBV29-1, the J call TRBJ1-1, with D hard to call. From germline, CDR1 is SQVTM and CDR2 ANQGSEA. The germline V and J ends were trimmed by 6 bases and 1 base, with 6 bases remaining between them. The CDR3 sequence is 11 residues long. CDR3 in DNA: TGCAGCGTAGGGAGGAACACTGAAGCTTTCTTT. This gives the protein CSVGRNTEAFF.

This chain connects TRBV10-2 to TRBJ2-1; 10 positions agree with TRBD2. CDR1 WSHSY and CDR2 SAAADI come from the germline V gene. With V trimmed by 4 bases and J by 3 bases, 12 bases remained unmatched. The CDR3 sequence is 18 residues long. CDR3 sequence reads: CASSGRLSGGSNYNEQFF. The CDR3 DNA is TGCGCCAGCAGTGGGAGGCTTAGCGGGGGGTCAAACTACAATGAGCAGTTCTTC.

The chain uses TRBV10-1 and TRBJ2-1; 7 positions match TRBD1. This CDR3 is built from 16 residues. The germline CDR1 and CDR2 sequences are WNHNN and SYGVQD (reference sequence). Losses at the gene ends were 0 bases for V and 0 bases for J; bases not matched to a gene: 2. The CDR3 reads CASSESGTVSYNEQFF. The CDR3 DNA sequence: TGCGCCAGCAGTGAGTCCGGGACAGTCTCCTACAATGAGCAGTTCTTC.

V is TRBV10-1 and J is TRBJ2-1; 11 nucleotides line up with TRBD1. Looked up from germline, CDR1 is WNHNN and CDR2 is SYGVQD (reference sequence). This CDR3 is 15 amino acids long. Trimming took 4 bases from V and 12 from J; bases not matched to a gene: 11. CDR3 DNA sequence: TGCGCCAGCAGTGCAGGGACAGGGGGGAGTGGTGGGCAGTTCTTC. Amino acid sequence: CASSAGTGGSGGQFF.

This chain links TRBV7-9 with TRBJ1-1, with D tentatively TRBD1 (6 bases). Per germline, CDR1 SEHNR and CDR2 FQNEAQ (reference sequence). This CDR3 is 14 amino acids long. Trimming stripped 3 bases from V and 2 bases from J, with 10 bases between. The CDR3, as DNA: TGTGCCAGCAGCTTCCGACAGGCAAACACTGAAGCTTTCTTT. Its protein product is CASSFRQANTEAFF.